Each of the 15 T cell receptor beta chains below was sequenced from the same sample in a study of blood T cell repertoires in COVID-19. Method: immunoSEQ multiplex PCR; TCRdb's copy keeps in-frame clones and lacks some. The sample shows some 250,000 clones, 65% to 85% of them seen only once. The sequenced sample was peripheral blood. Receptor source: a man aged 35-49 years with active or convalescent COVID-19.

This clone appeared a single time. The rearrangement uses TRBV23-1 and TRBJ2-6; 11 bases match TRBD2. TRBV23-1 is recorded as an ORF, its role being uncertain. Germline trimming cut 2 bases from V and 2 bases from J; bases unmatched to any gene: 20. CDR3 length: 23 residues. In DNA, the CDR3 is TGCGCCAGCAGTCAACTCAAGGGGCTAGCGGGAGGCCTTGTGATTGCTGGGGCCAACGTCCTGACTTTC. This codes for CASSQLKGLAGGLVIAGANVLTF.

The rearrangement links TRBV11-2 to TRBJ1-4; possible D gene TRBD1, 6 bases. This CDR3 region has 19 residues. CDR1 and CDR2 from the germline V gene are SGHAT and FQNNGV. Trimming removed 5 bases from V and 0 bases from J, with 22 bases in between. The CDR3 loop is CASSPRSAGAVATNEKLFF. CDR3 sequence (DNA): TGTGCCAGCAGCCCGCGGTCGGCAGGGGCCGTTGCAACTAATGAAAAACTGTTTTTT.

This clone was observed a handful of times. The V call is TRBV5-1, the J call TRBJ1-2; 9 bases align to TRBD1. The germline V gene encodes CDR1 SGHRS and CDR2 YFSETQ. V shed 5 bases, J shed 7 bases, and the junction held 9 bases outside the gene matches. The CDR3 sequence is 14 residues long. For the CDR3, the DNA is TGCGCCAGCAGTTCCGGGACAGGGTCGGCTGGCTACACCTTC. It is translated as CASSSGTGSAGYTF.

This chain uses TRBV11-2 with TRBJ1-2, with D tentatively TRBD1 (6 bases). The V gene's germline CDR1 is SGHAT and CDR2 FQNNGV. Trimming took off 5 bases at V and 5 bases at J, with 18 bases between the two ends. The CDR3 spans 15 residues. The CDR3 bases are TGTGCCAGCAGCCCCGGGGCAGGGGCACTGTATGGCTACACCTTC. Amino acid sequence: CASSPGAGALYGYTF.

This clone was seen more than once but under ten times. The gene calls are TRBV6-6 and TRBJ2-7; 10 positions agree with TRBD1. The V gene's germline CDR1 is MNHNY and CDR2 SVGAGI (reference sequence). This CDR3 comprises 15 residues. The V gene end was trimmed by 2 bases and the J gene end by 5 bases; junction bases not matched to a gene: 6. CDR3 amino acids: CASSYEGQGRNEQYF. CDR3 coding DNA: TGTGCCAGCAGTTACGAGGGACAGGGGAGGAACGAGCAGTACTTC.

The chain is built from TRBV4-2 and TRBJ1-2; unclear D gene. Germline CDR1 LGHNA, CDR2 YNFKEQ. V was pared by 1 base and J by 6 bases, with 9 bases between. The CDR3 has 13 residues. CDR3 bases: TGTGCCAGCAGCCAAGTCACGAGAGATGGCTACACCTTC. Translated, it gives CASSQVTRDGYTF.

The J gene is TRBJ1-5, the V gene TRBV3-1 (or the pseudogene TRBV3-2); D call uncertain. Trimming removed 3 bases from V and 0 bases from J, with 6 bases in between. The germline V gene has CDR1 LGHDT and CDR2 YNNKEL (reference sequence). The CDR3 is made up of 14 amino acids. CDR3 in DNA: TGTGCCAGCAGCCAGCAGGTTAGCAATCAGCCCCAGCATTTT. This gives the protein CASSQQVSNQPQHF.

The rearrangement joins TRBV6-4 to TRBJ1-2; D is perhaps TRBD1 (6 bases). The germline V gene has CDR1 MRHNA and CDR2 SNTAGT. V was pared by 6 bases and J by 6 bases, with 14 bases between. The CDR3 is 13 residues long. The CDR3, as DNA: TGTGCCAGCAGCTCCACAGGGACGAATGGCTACACCTTC. As protein: CASSSTGTNGYTF.

The J gene is TRBJ1-6, the V gene TRBV2, with 7 nucleotides matching TRBD1. The germline gives CDR1 SNHLY, CDR2 FYNNEI. The V and J ends lost 2 bases and 11 bases, in that order; junction bases with no gene match: 6. The CDR3 has 14 residues. CDR3 residues: CASSEKQGMTPLHF. As DNA, the CDR3 is TGTGCCAGCAGTGAAAAACAGGGGATGACACCCCTCCACTTT. Based on the CDR3 plus reference TRBV2 and TRBJ1-6, the full variable domain is EPEVTQTPSHQVTQMGQEVILRCVPISNHLYFYWYRQILGQKVEFLVSFYNNEISEKSEIFDDQFSVERPDGSNFTLKIRSTKLEDSAMYFCASSEKQGMTPLHFGNGTRLTVT.

This clone was detected once. The chain recombines TRBV30 with TRBJ2-1; 10 bases match TRBD2. The CDR3 is 15 amino acids. CDR1 is GTSNPN and CDR2 is SVGIG in the germline V gene (reference sequence). Germline trimming cut 2 bases from V and 3 bases from J; bases unmatched to any gene: 4. The chain's CDR3 is CAWSRLAGIYNEQFF. The CDR3 DNA reads TGTGCCTGGAGTAGACTAGCGGGTATCTACAATGAGCAGTTCTTC.

The chain employs TRBV19 and TRBJ1-1; D is ambiguous. This CDR3 has 12 residues. The V end lost 5 bases, the J end lost 10 bases, and 14 bases lay between the germline ends. Germline V lookup: CDR1 LNHDA, CDR2 SQIVND (reference sequence). The CDR3 sequence: CASSSMGSAAFF. CDR3 DNA sequence: TGTGCCAGTAGTTCTATGGGGAGTGCAGCTTTCTTT.

With regard to this clone: Germline is not matched at one junction end, which may reflect a read error. The chain carries TRBV7-7 and TRBJ2-5; no clear D. Germline V gives CDR1 SSHAT, CDR2 FNYEAQ (reference sequence). The CDR3 length is 13 residues. In DNA form, the CDR3 reads TGTGCTAGCAGTCAGAGGATCCAAGAGACCCAGTACTTC. Encoded protein: CASSQRIQETQYF.

The V call is TRBV25-1, the J call TRBJ1-3, with no clear D. CDR1 and CDR2 (germline): MGHDK, SYGVNS. V shed 5 bases and J shed 4 bases, with 9 bases lying between them. The CDR3 totals 13 residues. CDR3 region: CASSSHVGNTIYF. CDR3 sequence (DNA): TGTGCCAGCAGTAGCCACGTCGGAAACACCATATATTTT.

This clone was seen a handful of times. This CDR3 is CAWSMASTDTQYF. The CDR3 DNA follows: TGTGCCTGGAGCATGGCTAGCACAGATACGCAGTATTTT. This chain links TRBV30 with TRBJ2-3; D unresolved. This CDR3 is 13 amino acids long. V dropped 3 bases and J dropped 0 bases, with 7 bases sitting between them. Germline V gives CDR1 GTSNPN, CDR2 SVGIG (reference sequence).

Written as DNA, the CDR3 is TGTGCCAGCAGCGTACAGCTAGCGGGGGGCCCAGATACGCAGTATTTT. The encoded protein is CASSVQLAGGPDTQYF. The chain combines TRBV9 with TRBJ2-3, with TRBD2 matching over 11 bases. Germline V gene lookup returns CDR1 SGDLS and CDR2 YYNGEE. Losses at the gene ends were 1 base for V and 4 bases for J; bases not matched to a gene: 5. The CDR3 runs to 16 residues.